This T cell receptor beta chain was recorded in a study of OX40 agonist ivuxolimab in advanced cancers. The wider study: Ivuxolimab, an antibody that agonizes OX40 (CD134), was administered to the patients.

A note on this clone: Its antigen remains unknown.

Whole-study results and caveats: The antigens recognized by the expanded peripheral T cells, that is their antigen specificity, were not determined. Partly responding patients at 0.1-3.0 mg/kg showed some of the smallest clonal expansion.

CDR3 length equals 13 residues. TCRdb's copy holds only in-frame clones and misses some; the assay was immunoSEQ multiplex PCR. The sample has roughly 100,000 clones; around 90% are singletons. The sequence came from an adult with an advanced solid tumor such as melanoma, head and neck, liver or kidney cancer. This sample comprised CD4+ or CD8+ T cells sorted from blood, obtained in a trial of the OX40 agonist ivuxolimab. The chain is built from TRBV21-1 and TRBJ1-2. TRBV21-1 is listed as a pseudogene. The CDR3 region has the DNA TGTGCCAGCAGCAAAGGGGTGGTCTATGGCTACACCTTC. As protein: CASSKGVVYGYTF.